This T cell receptor beta chain was obtained from a study of blood T cell repertoires in COVID-19. On the study more broadly: Sample material is recorded as cDNA or gDNA derived from T cells, B-cell-depleted T cells, or PBMCs.

TCRdb's table, derived via immunoSEQ multiplex PCR, lists solely in-frame clones and lacks some. The sample comprises roughly 150,000 clones, 80% of which are singletons, and 0.5% to 0.65% rests with the top ten. The CDR3 totals 14 residues. Trimming cost V 5 bases and J 10 bases; bases outside gene matches: 11. Germline V gene data show CDR1 as SGHTA and CDR2 as FQGNSA. This TCR came from a man in his 60s with acute or convalescent COVID-19. The rearrangement links TRBV7-2 to TRBJ2-1; 7 bases agree with TRBD1. What was sequenced was peripheral blood. The CDR3 region is CASSPPGQRREQFF. CDR3 in DNA: TGTGCCAGCAGCCCCCCGGGACAGCGCCGCGAGCAGTTCTTC.